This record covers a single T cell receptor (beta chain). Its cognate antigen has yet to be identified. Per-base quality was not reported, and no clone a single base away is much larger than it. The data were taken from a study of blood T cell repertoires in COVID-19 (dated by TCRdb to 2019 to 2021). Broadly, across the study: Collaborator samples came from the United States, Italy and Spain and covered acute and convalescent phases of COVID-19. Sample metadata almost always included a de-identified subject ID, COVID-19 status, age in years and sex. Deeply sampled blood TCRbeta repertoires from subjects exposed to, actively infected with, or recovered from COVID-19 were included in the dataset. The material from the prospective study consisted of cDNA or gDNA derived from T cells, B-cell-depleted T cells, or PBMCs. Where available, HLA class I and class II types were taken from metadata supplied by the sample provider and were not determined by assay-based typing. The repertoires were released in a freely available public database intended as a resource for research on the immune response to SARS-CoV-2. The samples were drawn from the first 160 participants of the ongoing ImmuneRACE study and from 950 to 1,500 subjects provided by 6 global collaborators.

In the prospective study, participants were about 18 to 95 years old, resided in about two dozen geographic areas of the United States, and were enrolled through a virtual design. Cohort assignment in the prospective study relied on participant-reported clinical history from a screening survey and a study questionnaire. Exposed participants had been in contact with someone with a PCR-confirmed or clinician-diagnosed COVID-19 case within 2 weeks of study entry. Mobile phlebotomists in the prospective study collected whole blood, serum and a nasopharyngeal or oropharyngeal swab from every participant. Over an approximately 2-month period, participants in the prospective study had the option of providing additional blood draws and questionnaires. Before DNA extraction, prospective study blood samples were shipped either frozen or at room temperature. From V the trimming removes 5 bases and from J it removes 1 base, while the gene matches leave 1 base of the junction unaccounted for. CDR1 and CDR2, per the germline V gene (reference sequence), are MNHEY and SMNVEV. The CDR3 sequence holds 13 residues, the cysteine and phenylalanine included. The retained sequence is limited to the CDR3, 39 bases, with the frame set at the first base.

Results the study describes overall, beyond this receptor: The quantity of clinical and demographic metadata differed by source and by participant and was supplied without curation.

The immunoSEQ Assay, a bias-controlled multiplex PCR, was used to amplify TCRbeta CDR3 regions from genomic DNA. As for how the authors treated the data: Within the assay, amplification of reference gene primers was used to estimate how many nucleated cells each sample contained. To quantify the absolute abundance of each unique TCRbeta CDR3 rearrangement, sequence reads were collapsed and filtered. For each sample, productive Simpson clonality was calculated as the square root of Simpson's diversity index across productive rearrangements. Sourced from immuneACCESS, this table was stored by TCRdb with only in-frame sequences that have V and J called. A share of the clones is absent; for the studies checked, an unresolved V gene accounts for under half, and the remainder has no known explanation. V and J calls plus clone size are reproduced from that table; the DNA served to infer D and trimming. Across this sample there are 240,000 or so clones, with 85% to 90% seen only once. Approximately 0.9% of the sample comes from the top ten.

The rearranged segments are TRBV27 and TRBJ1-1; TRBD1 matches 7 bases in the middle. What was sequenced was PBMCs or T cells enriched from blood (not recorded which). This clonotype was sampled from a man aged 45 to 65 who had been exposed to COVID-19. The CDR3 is CASSGTANTEAFF. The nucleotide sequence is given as TGTGCCAGCAGTGGGACAGCGAACACTGAAGCTTTCTTT.